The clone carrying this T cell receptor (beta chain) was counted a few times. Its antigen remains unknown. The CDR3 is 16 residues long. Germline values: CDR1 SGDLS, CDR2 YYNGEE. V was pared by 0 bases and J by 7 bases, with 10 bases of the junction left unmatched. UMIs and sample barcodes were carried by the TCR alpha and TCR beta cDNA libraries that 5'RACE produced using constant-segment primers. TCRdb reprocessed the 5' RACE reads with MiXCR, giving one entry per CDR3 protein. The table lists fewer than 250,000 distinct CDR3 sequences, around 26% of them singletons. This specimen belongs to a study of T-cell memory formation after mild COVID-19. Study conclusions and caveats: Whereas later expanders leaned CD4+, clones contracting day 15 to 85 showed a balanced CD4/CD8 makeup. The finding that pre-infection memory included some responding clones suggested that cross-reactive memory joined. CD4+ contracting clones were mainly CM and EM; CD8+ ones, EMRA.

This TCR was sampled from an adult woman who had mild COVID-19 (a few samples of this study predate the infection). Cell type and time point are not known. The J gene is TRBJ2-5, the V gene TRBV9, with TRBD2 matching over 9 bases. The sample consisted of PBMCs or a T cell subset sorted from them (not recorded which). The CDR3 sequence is CASSVGASGDVWTQYF. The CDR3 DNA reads TGTGCCAGCAGCGTAGGGGCTAGCGGGGATGTGTGGACCCAGTACTTC. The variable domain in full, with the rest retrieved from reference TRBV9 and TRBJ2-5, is DSGVTQTPKHLITATGQRVTLRCSPRSGDLSVYWYQQSLDQGLQFLIQYYNGEERAKGNILERFSAQQFPDLHSELNLSSLELGDSALYFCASSVGASGDVWTQYFGPGTRLLVL.